Listed below are T cell receptor beta chains from one sample, sequenced in a study of identical twins. MiXCR, applied by TCRdb to the 5' RACE reads, yields one record per CDR3 protein. The sample includes 450,000 or so distinct CDR3 sequences, approximately 24% of them seen just once. A further study also used this sample, focusing on T cells expressing NK-cell markers.

The specimen sequenced was CD4+ T cells sorted from blood. These receptor sequences come from a young woman in good health. Each CDR3 is given with its conserved first and last residue. A D gene is named only where the DNA matches it firmly. Some rows have no size entry. The others give once, few or many, or a class for an expanded clone.

D,size,J,V,CDR3,DNA
-,-,TRBJ2-1,TRBV5-1,CASSLAGDTYNEQFF,TGCGCCAGCAGCTTGGCAGGGGACACGTACAATGAGCAGTTCTTC
-,few,TRBJ2-2,TRBV12-3/TRBV12-4,CASKVEELFF,TGTGCCAGCAAAGTGGAGGAGCTGTTTTTT
TRBD1,-,TRBJ2-7,TRBV9,CASSARDSRGYEQYF,TGTGCCAGCAGCGCCCGGGACAGCAGGGGTTACGAGCAGTACTTC
-,many,TRBJ2-5,TRBV5-1,CASSLPQETQYF,TGTGCCAGCAGCTTACCCCAAGAGACCCAGTACTTC
TRBD1,-,TRBJ2-5,TRBV9,CASSVVGTGVETQYF,TGTGCCAGCAGCGTAGTGGGGACAGGGGTCGAGACCCAGTACTTC
-,few,TRBJ2-2,TRBV9,CASSVSGEYTGELFF,TGTGCCAGCAGCGTATCCGGGGAATACACCGGGGAGCTGTTTTTT
-,-,TRBJ1-1,TRBV12-3/TRBV12-4,CASRTPGSLNTEAFF,TGTGCCAGCAGAACCCCGGGATCTTTGAACACTGAAGCTTTCTTT
-,-,TRBJ2-7,TRBV5-1,CASSFLAYPTWEQYF,TGCGCCAGCAGCTTCTTGGCCTACCCCACTTGGGAGCAGTACTTC
-,few,TRBJ2-5,TRBV20-1,CSAKGHSETQYF,TGCAGTGCTAAGGGGCATTCGGAGACCCAGTACTTC
-,-,TRBJ2-1,TRBV2,CASSVGTGAFF,-
TRBD2,-,TRBJ2-7,TRBV20-1,CSASRTSGVREQYF,TGCAGTGCTAGCAGGACTAGCGGGGTTCGGGAGCAGTACTTC
TRBD1,-,TRBJ2-3,TRBV10-3,CAISEDREYTDTQYF,TGTGCCATCAGTGAGGACAGGGAATACACAGATACGCAGTATTTT
-,-,TRBJ1-3,TRBV5-1,CASSLEAAGNTIYF,TGCGCCAGCAGCTTGGAGGCGGCTGGAAACACCATATATTTT
TRBD1,few,TRBJ1-5,TRBV18,CASSPGTGVGQPQHF,TGTGCCAGCTCACCCGGGACAGGGGTGGGTCAGCCCCAGCATTTT
-,few,TRBJ1-1,TRBV20-1,CSARAQVNTEAFF,TGCAGTGCTAGAGCCCAGGTGAACACTGAAGCTTTCTTT
TRBD2,few,TRBJ2-3,TRBV10-3,CAISRLAGSRTDTQYF,TGTGCCATCAGCAGACTAGCGGGAAGTAGAACAGATACGCAGTATTTT
-,-,TRBJ2-1,TRBV20-1,CSARASGKQFMNEQFF,TGCAGTGCTAGAGCTTCAGGAAAGCAGTTTATGAATGAGCAGTTCTTC
-,few,TRBJ2-5,TRBV10-2,CAILPIRGATQYF,TGCGCCATCCTCCCAATCAGGGGGGCGACCCAGTACTTC
TRBD1,many,TRBJ2-1,TRBV20-1,CSARPRVDRSYNEQFF,TGCAGTGCTAGACCTCGGGTGGACAGGTCCTACAATGAGCAGTTCTTC
-,few,TRBJ1-1,TRBV29-1,CSVSGHVNTEAFF,TGCAGCGTTAGTGGTCATGTGAACACTGAAGCTTTCTTT
TRBD1,-,TRBJ2-7,TRBV6-1,CASSQGRPPGPYEQYF,TGTGCCAGCTCACAGGGGCGGCCTCCCGGTCCGTACGAGCAGTACTTC
TRBD1,few,TRBJ1-3,TRBV5-1,CASSYNRRDRPGNTIYF,TGCGCCAGCAGTTATAACCGCCGGGACAGACCTGGAAACACCATATATTTT
-,-,TRBJ2-6,TRBV19,CASSIELGRSGANVLTF,TGTGCCAGTAGTATAGAACTGGGACGCTCTGGGGCCAACGTCCTGACTTTC
-,few,TRBJ1-2,TRBV7-2,CASSTRGAAYGYTF,TGTGCCAGCAGCACCCGTGGAGCGGCTTATGGCTACACCTTC
TRBD2,-,TRBJ2-7,TRBV5-1,CASSPGTSSLEQYF,TGCGCCAGCAGCCCCGGGACTAGTTCCCTCGAGCAGTACTTC
-,-,TRBJ2-1,TRBV5-1,CASSFDPSGYNEQFF,TGCGCCAGCAGCTTCGACCCTTCGGGCTACAATGAGCAGTTCTTC
-,few,TRBJ1-2,TRBV4-3,CASSRARGYGYTF,TGCGCCAGCAGCCGGGCCAGGGGCTATGGCTACACCTTC
-,-,TRBJ2-7,TRBV20-1,CSARERRGANIFSYEQYF,TGCAGTGCTAGAGAACGCAGGGGCGCCAACATCTTCTCCTACGAGCAGTACTTC
-,-,TRBJ2-3,TRBV2,CASQPNIRGRTDTQYF,TGTGCCAGCCAACCGAATATCCGGGGCCGGACAGATACGCAGTATTTT
-,few,TRBJ2-2,TRBV5-1,CASSLVSWRGTGELFF,TGCGCCAGCAGCTTGGTCTCCTGGAGAGGGACCGGGGAGCTGTTTTTT
-,-,TRBJ2-7,TRBV10-3,CATSPITGYEQYF,TGTGCCACCTCACCTATTACAGGCTACGAGCAGTACTTC
TRBD1,few,TRBJ2-1,TRBV10-3,CATSGTGGNEQFF,TGTGCCACCTCCGGGACAGGGGGAAATGAGCAGTTCTTC
-,-,TRBJ2-2,TRBV11-3,CASSLDSRRAGELFF,TGTGCCAGCAGCTTAGATTCCAGGAGGGCCGGGGAGCTGTTTTTT
TRBD1,few,TRBJ1-1,TRBV28,CASRPQGESTEAFF,TGTGCCAGCAGGCCTCAGGGGGAGAGCACTGAAGCTTTCTTT
-,few,TRBJ2-1,TRBV7-2,CASSLDWASNNEQFF,TGTGCCAGCAGCTTAGACTGGGCGTCAAACAATGAGCAGTTCTTC
TRBD1,-,TRBJ2-7,TRBV4-3,CASSYLRTGSYEQYF,TGCGCCAGCAGCTATTTGCGGACAGGCTCCTACGAGCAGTACTTC
TRBD1,-,TRBJ2-3,TRBV9,CASSVAGRAGGSSDTQYF,TGTGCCAGCAGCGTAGCTGGAAGGGCAGGGGGAAGCTCAGATACGCAGTATTTT
TRBD2,few,TRBJ2-3,TRBV20-1,CSARGLAGRSSSTDTQYF,TGCAGTGCTAGAGGGCTAGCGGGGAGATCTTCGAGCACAGATACGCAGTATTTT
TRBD1,few,TRBJ2-5,TRBV9,CASSIGQGVETQYF,TGTGCCAGCAGCATAGGACAGGGCGTAGAGACCCAGTACTTC
-,-,TRBJ2-3,TRBV5-1,CASGVSGTDTQYF,TGCGCCAGCGGGGTCTCGGGCACAGATACGCAGTATTTT
-,-,TRBJ2-7,TRBV6-2/TRBV6-3,CASSYSMTEQYF,TGTGCCAGCAGTTACTCGATGACTGAGCAGTACTTC
-,-,TRBJ2-5,TRBV20-1,CSASRLPDGETQYF,TGCAGTGCTAGTCGTCTACCAGACGGCGAGACCCAGTACTTC
TRBD1,-,TRBJ2-7,TRBV9,CASSPYGTTGTYEQYF,TGTGCCAGCAGCCCGTATGGGACGACAGGGACCTACGAGCAGTACTTC
-,few,TRBJ1-1,TRBV29-1,CSVDKDDRQIGAFF,TGCAGCGTTGATAAAGACGATCGTCAGATAGGAGCTTTCTTT
-,-,TRBJ1-2,TRBV2,CASTLTRVGYTF,TGTGCCAGCACCTTAACAAGGGTTGGCTACACCTTC
-,-,TRBJ2-7,TRBV20-1,CSARDHGQTYEQYF,TGCAGTGCTAGAGATCATGGACAGACCTACGAGCAGTACTTC
-,few,TRBJ1-2,TRBV5-6,CASSKPGHGNYGYTF,TGTGCCAGCAGCAAGCCGGGACACGGAAACTATGGCTACACCTTC
TRBD2,few,TRBJ2-1,TRBV6-2/TRBV6-3,CASIQAGTYNEQFF,TGTGCCAGCATCCAAGCGGGAACCTACAATGAGCAGTTCTTC
TRBD2,-,TRBJ2-1,TRBV11-1,CASSGAGLAGISYNEQLF,TGTGCCAGCAGCGGTGCGGGACTAGCGGGAATCTCCTACAATGAGCAGCTCTTC
TRBD2,-,TRBJ2-7,TRBV5-1,CASSLNRDYGEQYF,TGCGCCAGCAGCTTGAACCGGGACTACGGGGAGCAGTACTTC
-,-,TRBJ2-1,TRBV12-3/TRBV12-4,CASTLRDGNNEQFF,TGTGCCAGCACCCTAAGGGACGGTAACAATGAGCAGTTCTTC
TRBD2,-,TRBJ2-3,TRBV9,CASSVAGGPTGDTQYF,TGTGCCAGCAGCGTAGCGGGGGGGCCAACGGGGGATACGCAGTATTTT
-,-,TRBJ2-3,TRBV10-3,CAISGRGDTQYF,TGTGCCATCAGTGGTCGGGGAGATACGCAGTATTTT
-,-,TRBJ2-1,TRBV3-1,CASSQGANEQFF,TGTGCCAGCAGCCAAGGGGCCAATGAGCAGTTCTTC
-,-,TRBJ1-5,TRBV6-1,CASSLGGVANQPQHF,TGTGCCAGCAGCCTTGGGGGTGTCGCCAATCAGCCCCAGCATTTT